This T cell receptor beta chain was identified in a study of early T cells in non-severe SARS-CoV-2 infection. This clonotype was counted at least ten times. With 1 base removed from V and 2 bases from J, the gap between germline ends came to 9 bases. Germline CDR1 reads SGHTA; CDR2 reads FQGNSA. The CDR3 length is 14 residues. TCRdb ran MiXCR on the 5' RACE reads and lists one entry per CDR3 protein. The table has tens of thousands of distinct CDR3 sequences, 4.5% to 5% seen once; the top ten hold 6.3%. The receptor was isolated from an adult who was a healthcare worker with PCR-confirmed SARS-CoV-2 infection or an uninfected control (not recorded which). The J gene is TRBJ2-7, the V gene TRBV7-2, with a weak D call TRBD2 (6 bases). The sample was whole blood. CDR3: CASSLGGGAYEQYF. The CDR3 DNA is TGTGCCAGCAGCTTAGGAGGCGGGGCCTACGAGCAGTACTTC.